The text below deals with one TCR beta chain. This clone was recorded only once. Its antigen is unknown. Nothing much larger sits one base from this clone, and base qualities are not available. Genomic DNA was extracted from sorted cells for sequencing of the TCRbeta CDR3 region. The immunoSEQ Assay was used to sequence the TCRbeta CDR3 regions. TCRdb retrieved this table from immuneACCESS and kept in-frame rearrangements only. Not all clones are present; in checked studies, unresolved V genes account for under half, and no reason is known for the remainder. Recorded for this sample are approximately 60,000 clones; about four fifths of them occurred a single time. The ten largest clones represent more than 2% of the sample. The cysteine opens and the phenylalanine closes a CDR3 of 12 amino acids. Only CDR3 DNA remains: 36 bases, in frame from the first base. Relative to germline, V is 3 bases shorter and J is 8 bases shorter, with 10 bases between their ends. CDR1 and CDR2 were assigned from the germline V gene (reference sequence) as LNHDA and SQIVND.

The entry originates in a study of OX40 agonist ivuxolimab in advanced cancers. About the investigation overall: The costimulatory receptor OX40 (CD134) was targeted by ivuxolimab, a fully human IgG2 agonistic monoclonal antibody. In the dose-escalation cohort, 82.7% of patients were male, and the mean age was around 60 years, with a range of 23 to 79. Intravenous ivuxolimab was administered to patients every 2 weeks at six dose levels: 0.01, 0.1, 0.3, 1.5, 3 and 10 mg/kg. Among the 50 to 55 dose-escalation patients, about 19 had hepatocellular carcinoma, 15 melanoma, 9 renal cell carcinoma and 9 head and neck cancer. The purpose of peripheral TCRbeta sequencing was to test whether ivuxolimab changed TCR sequence diversity and led to clonal T-cell expansion. Partial responses occurred in three dose-escalation patients: two with cutaneous melanoma and one with hepatocellular carcinoma. The monotherapy dose-escalation portion (N ≈ 52 patients) of the phase I ivuxolimab trial is reported in the paper. Prior anti-PD-1, anti-PD-L1 or anti-CTLA-4 therapy was permitted, and checkpoint inhibitors had been received by less than 45% of dose-escalation patients. Broader findings and caveats from the paper: The antigen specificity of the peripheral T cells that underwent clonal expansion was not determined. Low levels of normalized T-cell clonal expansion were also shown by some nonresponding patients. In the 0.1-3.0 mg/kg groups, partial responders had among the lowest normalized peripheral clonal expansion, particularly in CD8+ T cells. At doses from 0.1 to 3.0 mg/kg, clonal expansion was seen in both CD4+ and CD8+ blood T cells between baseline and week 6. After ivuxolimab, more expanded clones were found on average in CD8+ T cells than in CD4+ T cells.

The trial excluded patients who had a history of autoimmune disease or were on systemic immunosuppression. Peripheral blood for TCR sequencing was collected from all dose cohorts at baseline, on cycle 4 day 1, and on cycle 7 day 1. Samples were obtained from an open-label, multicenter, first-in-human phase I dose-escalation trial of ivuxolimab. Adults with locally advanced or metastatic melanoma, renal cell carcinoma, hepatocellular carcinoma or head and neck squamous cell carcinoma were enrolled in the trial. Before TCR sequencing, CD4+ and CD8+ T cells were separately sorted from peripheral blood.

The material sequenced was CD4+ or CD8+ T cells sorted from blood, taken in a trial of the OX40 agonist ivuxolimab. This clonotype originated in an adult with an advanced solid tumor such as melanoma, head and neck, liver or kidney cancer. The chain couples TRBV19 to TRBJ1-1, and TRBD1 may be the D gene, going by 5 matching bases. For the CDR3, the sequence is CASSMYRQEAFF. The DNA sequence is as follows: TGTGCCAGTAGTATGTACAGGCAAGAAGCTTTCTTT.